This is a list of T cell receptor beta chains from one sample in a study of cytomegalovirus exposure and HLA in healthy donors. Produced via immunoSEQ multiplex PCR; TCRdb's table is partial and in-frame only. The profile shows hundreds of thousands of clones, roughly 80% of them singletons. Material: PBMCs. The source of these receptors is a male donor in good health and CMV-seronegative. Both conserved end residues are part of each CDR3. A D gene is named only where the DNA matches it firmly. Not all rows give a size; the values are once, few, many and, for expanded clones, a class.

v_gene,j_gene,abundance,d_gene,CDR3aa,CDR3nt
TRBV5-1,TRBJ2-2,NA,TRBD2,CASSMTVGGLGGELFF,TGCGCCAGCAGTATGACGGTGGGAGGGCTCGGCGGGGAGCTGTTTTTT
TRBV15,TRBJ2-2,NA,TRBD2,CATSNREGGTGELFF,TGTGCCACCAGCAACCGGGAGGGGGGAACCGGGGAGCTGTTTTTT
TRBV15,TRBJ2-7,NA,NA,CATSPGSYEQYF,TGTGCCACCAGCCCAGGCTCCTACGAGCAGTACTTC
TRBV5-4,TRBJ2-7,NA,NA,CASSSGASVEQYF,TGTGCCAGCAGCTCTGGAGCCTCGGTCGAGCAGTACTTC
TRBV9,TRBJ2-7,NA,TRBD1,CASSGRQGTPSPYEQYF,TGTGCCAGCAGCGGCCGACAGGGTACCCCTTCGCCCTACGAGCAGTACTTC
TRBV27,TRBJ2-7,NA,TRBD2,CASSLSSGSVSYEQYF,TGTGCCAGCAGTTTATCTAGCGGGAGCGTTTCCTACGAGCAGTACTTC
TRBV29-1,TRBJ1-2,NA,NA,CSVERPRGTGYTF,TGCAGCGTTGAGAGACCCCGGGGTACAGGCTACACCTTC
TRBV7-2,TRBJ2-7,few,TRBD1,CASSLYGTAYEQYF,TGTGCCAGCAGCTTATACGGGACAGCCTACGAGCAGTACTTC
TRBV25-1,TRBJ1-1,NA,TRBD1,CASSAPGQGGAFF,TGTGCCAGCAGTGCCCCGGGACAGGGGGGCGCTTTCTTT
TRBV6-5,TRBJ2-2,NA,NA,CASRQGQGNTGELFF,TGTGCCAGCAGACAAGGGCAGGGTAACACCGGGGAGCTGTTTTTT
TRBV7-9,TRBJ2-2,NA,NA,CASSLGAGAYTGELFF,TGTGCCAGCAGCTTGGGGGCAGGGGCCTACACCGGGGAGCTGTTTTTT
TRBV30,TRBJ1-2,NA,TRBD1,CAWSRADRVGYGYTF,TGTGCCTGGAGTCGCGCCGACAGGGTAGGCTATGGCTACACCTTC
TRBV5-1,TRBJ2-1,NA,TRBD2,CASSLAGGREYNEQFF,TGCGCCAGCAGCTTGGCCGGCGGGAGGGAATACAATGAGCAGTTCTTC
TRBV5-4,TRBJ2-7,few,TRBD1,CASSFGQVTYEQYF,TGTGCCAGCAGCTTCGGACAGGTAACCTACGAGCAGTACTTC
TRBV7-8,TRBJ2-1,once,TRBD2,CASSFWSGRADEQFF,TGTGCCAGCAGCTTTTGGAGCGGGAGGGCGGATGAGCAGTTCTTC
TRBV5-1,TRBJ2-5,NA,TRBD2,CASSLGTSGQETQYF,TGCGCCAGCAGCTTGGGGACTAGTGGGCAAGAGACCCAGTACTTC
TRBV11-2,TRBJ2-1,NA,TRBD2,CASSLSSGSDEQFF,TGTGCCAGCAGCCTTTCGAGCGGGAGTGATGAGCAGTTCTTC
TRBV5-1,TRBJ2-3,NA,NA,CASSLEEGRTDTQYF,TGCGCCAGCAGCTTGGAAGAGGGGAGGACAGATACGCAGTATTTT
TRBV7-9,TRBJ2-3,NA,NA,CASSPKREDTQYF,TGTGCCAGCAGCCCCAAACGAGAAGATACGCAGTATTTT
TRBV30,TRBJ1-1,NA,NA,CAWDKRRVATEAFF,TGTGCCTGGGACAAGAGGCGGGTGGCCACTGAAGCTTTCTTT
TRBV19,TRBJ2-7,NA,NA,CATRSPTGLEQYF,TGTGCCACCAGATCCCCGACAGGTCTCGAGCAGTACTTC
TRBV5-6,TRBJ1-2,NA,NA,CASSRIYGYTF,TGTGCCAGCAGCCGTATCTATGGCTACACCTTC
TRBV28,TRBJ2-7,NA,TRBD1,CASSFGGTGYYEQYF,TGTGCCAGCAGTTTTGGGGGGACAGGATACTACGAGCAGTACTTC
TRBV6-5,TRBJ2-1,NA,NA,CASSSRGTDFFF,TGTGCCAGCAGTTCGAGGGGGACGGACTTTTTCTTC